Described below is a single T cell receptor beta chain sequence and its context. Antigen specificity is unknown. This record belongs to a study of T cell repertoires in cytomegalovirus infection. Study-wide points: Dominating the ex vivo response were HLA-C-restricted CMV-specific TCR beta clonotypes.

The germline V gene has CDR1 SGHAT and CDR2 FQNNGV. Between the trimmed V and J ends, which lost 4 bases and 1 base, there was a span of 19 bases. CDR3 size: 17 residues. TCRdb analysed the reads with MiXCR anew, one entry per CDR3 protein. The data hold about 360,000 distinct CDR3 sequences, with 18% observed a single time. This clonotype was sampled from a human donor in good health (CMV status not recorded). Some clones in this sample may be carry-over from other donors' samples. This chain links TRBV11-2 with TRBJ2-5; tentative D call: TRBD1 (5 bases). The sequencing sample was made of PBMCs. DNA for the CDR3: TGTGCCAGCAGCTCCCAGACTTTGGGGCAGGGCCAAGAGACCCAGTACTTC. Encoded protein: CASSSQTLGQGQETQYF.